One and the same sample provided the 12 T cell receptor beta chains below, sequenced in a study of blood T cell repertoires in COVID-19. Sequencing used immunoSEQ multiplex PCR; TCRdb keeps in-frame clones, though not all of them. The data show 650,000 to 800,000 clones, around 89% seen once. Input material: peripheral blood. The receptors come from a woman under 30 with acute or convalescent COVID-19.

This clone showed up just a few times. The rearrangement uses TRBV27 and TRBJ2-1; 9 nucleotides agree with TRBD2. The CDR3 contains 20 residues. V was clipped by 3 bases and J by 4 bases; unmatched bases: 19. Germline CDR1 and CDR2: MNHEY and SMNVEV (reference sequence). CDR3 protein: CASSFLDALSSGGRYNEQFF. DNA of the CDR3: TGTGCCAGCAGTTTTTTAGATGCACTGAGTAGCGGGGGCCGATACAATGAGCAGTTCTTC.

The chain combines TRBV5-6 with TRBJ2-7; TRBD1 might be the D (6 bases). This CDR3 has 13 residues. V was trimmed by 0 bases and J by 7 bases, leaving 11 bases between them. Germline V gives CDR1 SGHDT, CDR2 YYEEEE. The CDR3 DNA sequence: TGTGCCAGCAGCTTGGGGGGACAAGGGGAGCAGTACTTC. It is translated as CASSLGGQGEQYF.

The chain is built from TRBV30 and TRBJ1-5; TRBD1 matches 9 bases. CDR1 is GTSNPN, CDR2 SVGIG, per germline (reference sequence). The V segment lost 2 bases and the J segment 5 bases; nucleotides outside the gene matches: 4. The CDR3 has 14 amino acids. CDR3 loop: CAWSLGQGYQPQHF. CDR3 nucleotide sequence: TGTGCCTGGAGTCTGGGACAGGGCTATCAGCCCCAGCATTTT.

The genes are TRBV6-6 and TRBJ1-2, with TRBD1 matching over 7 bases. Germline V gene lookup returns CDR1 MNHNY and CDR2 SVGAGI (reference sequence). The J segment lost 6 bases and the V segment lost 3 bases, leaving 10 bases of the junction unmatched. The CDR3 is 15 amino acids. The CDR3 DNA reads TGTGCCAGCAGTTATTCGACAGGGTCTAGCGATGGCTACACCTTC. This encodes CASSYSTGSSDGYTF.

The chain carries TRBV27 and TRBJ1-5, with TRBD1 identical over 7 bases. Germline V CDR1 and CDR2: MNHEY, SMNVEV (reference sequence). V shed 6 bases, J shed 4 bases, and the junction held 6 bases outside the gene matches. The CDR3 spans 14 residues. This CDR3 is CASSYDRDNQPQHF. Written as DNA, the CDR3 is TGTGCCAGCAGCTATGACAGGGATAATCAGCCCCAGCATTTT.

V gene TRBV6-1 combines with J gene TRBJ1-6, with D maybe TRBD1 (6 bases). The germline gives CDR1 MNHNS, CDR2 SASEGT. The CDR3 spans 18 residues. V was cut by 2 bases and J by 7 bases, with 21 bases left in between. The CDR3 sequence: CASSERNQIDRMNSPLHF. The CDR3 DNA follows: TGTGCCAGCAGTGAACGAAACCAAATAGACAGGATGAATTCACCCCTCCACTTT.

The rearrangement links TRBV28 to TRBJ2-7; D uncertain. CDR3 length: 13 residues. V lost 3 bases, J lost 4 bases, and 10 bases lay in between. Germline V gene data show CDR1 as MDHEN and CDR2 as SYDVKM. CDR3 amino acids: CASSLKDTYEQYF. DNA for the CDR3: TGTGCCAGCAGTTTGAAAGATACATACGAGCAGTACTTC. Full variable domain (remainder filled in from reference TRBV28 and TRBJ2-7): DVKVTQSSRYLVKRTGEKVFLECVQDMDHENMFWYRQDPGLGLRLIYFSYDVKMKEKGDIPEGYSVSREKKERFSLILESASTNQTSMYLCASSLKDTYEQYFGPGTRLTVT.

The CDR3 DNA follows: TGTGCCAGCAGCCCGGGACAGGGGTACGGAAACACCATATATTTT. Translation gives CASSPGQGYGNTIYF. The V call is TRBV7-7, the J call TRBJ1-3; TRBD1 agrees at 10 bases. The CDR3 has 15 residues. The V and J ends lost 5 bases and 4 bases, in that order; junction bases with no gene match: 5. Germline values: CDR1 SSHAT, CDR2 FNYEAQ (reference sequence). The full variable domain, completed using reference TRBV7-7 and TRBJ1-3, is GAGVSQSPRYKVTKRGQDVTLRCDPISSHATLYWYQQALGQGPEFLTYFNYEAQPDKSGLPSDRFSAERPEGSISTLTIQRTEQRDSAMYRCASSPGQGYGNTIYFGEGSWLTVV.

This rearrangement joins TRBV7-2 to TRBJ2-3, with 7 nucleotides matching TRBD1. The CDR3 extends over 15 amino acids. Germline CDR1 and CDR2: SGHTA and FQGNSA. V was pared by 5 bases and J by 0 bases, with 5 bases of the junction left unmatched. The DNA for the CDR3 is TGTGCCAGCAGCACGGGACAGTATAGCACAGATACGCAGTATTTT. Translating it yields CASSTGQYSTDTQYF.

The genes are TRBV6-5 and TRBJ2-7, with D tentatively TRBD1 (5 bases). From germline, CDR1 is MNHEY and CDR2 SVGAGI. The CDR3 runs to 15 residues. Trimming took off 0 bases at V and 2 bases at J, with 11 bases between the two ends. Here the CDR3 DNA reads TGTGCCAGCAGTTACTCTTCGACAGACACCTACGAGCAGTACTTC. Translation: CASSYSSTDTYEQYF.

In its sample, this clone was seen once. The V gene is TRBV9, the J gene TRBJ2-2; D gene unclear. Trimming stripped 5 bases from V and 5 bases from J, with 4 bases between. The CDR3 loop spans 11 amino acids. Looked up from germline, CDR1 is SGDLS and CDR2 is YYNGEE. The CDR3 DNA reads TGTGCCAGCAGTCATACCGGGGAGCTGTTTTTT. This codes for CASSHTGELFF.

The rearrangement links TRBV6-4 to TRBJ2-1, with 10 bases fitting TRBD2. CDR1 is MRHNA and CDR2 is SNTAGT in the germline V gene. V gave up 0 bases and J gave up 4 bases; unmatched junction bases: 3. The CDR3 sequence is 16 residues long. The CDR3 spells CASSDSKRGGYNEQFF. The CDR3 DNA is TGTGCCAGCAGTGACTCTAAGCGGGGGGGATACAATGAGCAGTTCTTC.